A selection of T cell receptor beta chains follows, all from one sample in a study of T cell changes during pregnancy in multiple sclerosis. Repertoires were generated with immunoSEQ multiplex PCR, while TCRdb's copy carries only in-frame clones and drops some. The sample has 45,000 to 50,000 clones; around 91% are singletons. Sequencing was performed on CD4+ T cells from peripheral blood mononuclear cells, taken in the second trimester of pregnancy. The receptors were sampled from a female donor in good health, enrolled as a control in a pregnancy study. Both conserved end residues are part of each CDR3. The order of the fields is V gene, clone size, J gene, D gene, CDR3 DNA, CDR3 protein. D genes are given only for firm matches. Not every row has a clone size; where given, it reads once, few, many or a size class.

TRBV9	once	TRBJ1-5	NA	TGTGCCAGCAGCGTAGAAGGACTGGAGCAGCCCCAGCATTTT	CASSVEGLEQPQHF
TRBV18	NA	TRBJ1-1	TRBD1	TGTGCCAGCTCATTAAGACAGGGGGGAATGAACACTGAAGCTTTCTTT	CASSLRQGGMNTEAFF
TRBV30	NA	TRBJ1-3	NA	TGTGCCTGGAGTGTACATGGCTCTGGAAACACCATATATTTT	CAWSVHGSGNTIYF
TRBV5-4	medium-sized	TRBJ2-4	NA	TGTGCCAGCAGCACTGGGGGGATGGACATTCAGTACTTC	CASSTGGMDIQYF
TRBV18	NA	TRBJ2-1	TRBD2	TGTGCCAGCTCACCACCAGGGAGGGGTCCCTCCTCCTACAATGAGCAGTTCTTC	CASSPPGRGPSSYNEQFF
TRBV6-5	NA	TRBJ2-3	TRBD2	TGTGCCAGCAGACCCGGGGGAGGGAGCACAGATACGCAGTATTTT	CASRPGGGSTDTQYF
TRBV9	NA	TRBJ2-7	TRBD2	TGTGCCAGCAGCGTAAGGGGCGGGGGGGCCTACGAGCAGTACTTC	CASSVRGGGAYEQYF
TRBV5-6	NA	TRBJ1-1	NA	TGTGCCAGCAGCTTCGACTACTCAATGAACACTGAAGCTTTCTTT	CASSFDYSMNTEAFF
TRBV7-9	NA	TRBJ2-5	TRBD2	TGTGCCAGCAGCCGCGGGGGGGCCGCAGAGACCCAGTACTTC	CASSRGGAAETQYF
TRBV9	NA	TRBJ1-1	NA	TGTGCCAGCAGCGTCGGGGGTCGAACTGAAGCTTTCTTT	CASSVGGRTEAFF
TRBV5-8	NA	TRBJ1-2	NA	TGTGCCAGCAGATTTACAGGGACCTCTAACTATGGCTACACCTTC	CASRFTGTSNYGYTF
TRBV6-4	NA	TRBJ2-3	TRBD2	TGTGCCAGCAGTGACTCTAGCGGGGGGGCTAGCACAGATACGCAGTATTTT	CASSDSSGGASTDTQYF
TRBV5-5	NA	TRBJ1-2	NA	TGTGCCAGCAGCGGAGCTAACTATGGCTACACCTTC	CASSGANYGYTF
TRBV6-1	NA	TRBJ1-1	NA	TGTGCCAGCAGTGCGCGCCTACAGGGAACTGAAGCTTTCTTT	CASSARLQGTEAFF
TRBV5-4	NA	TRBJ2-7	NA	TGTGCCAGCAGCGGAGGGAACGAGCAGTACTTC	CASSGGNEQYF
TRBV19	NA	TRBJ1-1	TRBD1	TGTGCCAGTAAAATGAGGGGACAGGACCTTTCCTTT	CASKMRGQDLSF
TRBV15	NA	TRBJ1-5	NA	TGTGCCACCAGCAGCCTATATAGCAATCAGCCCCAGCATTTT	CATSSLYSNQPQHF
TRBV7-2	NA	TRBJ2-3	TRBD1	TGTGCCAGCAGCGTCTCCAGGGGGCCCGCAGATACGCAGTATTTT	CASSVSRGPADTQYF
TRBV27	NA	TRBJ2-7	NA	TGTGCCAGCAGTCAGGGGATCCCCACTCTGGGGTACGAGCAGTACTTC	CASSQGIPTLGYEQYF
TRBV30	NA	TRBJ1-2	NA	TGTGCCTGGAGGGACGGGGGACGAGGATCTTATGGCTACACCTTC	CAWRDGGRGSYGYTF
TRBV9	NA	TRBJ1-2	TRBD1	TGTGCCAGCAGCGTAGGGGACAGTCAGGGCTACACCTTC	CASSVGDSQGYTF
TRBV11-3	NA	TRBJ2-2	TRBD1	TGTGCCAGCAGCCTGGGACAGGGGAACACCGGGGAGCTGTTTTTT	CASSLGQGNTGELFF
TRBV19	NA	TRBJ1-5	TRBD1	TGTGCCAGTAGACTTACAGGGGACAATCAGCCCCAGCATTTT	CASRLTGDNQPQHF
TRBV6-1	NA	TRBJ1-3	NA	TGTGCCAGCAGCACGGACACCTACTCTGGAAACACCATATATTTT	CASSTDTYSGNTIYF
TRBV25-1	NA	TRBJ1-1	TRBD1	TGTGCCAGCACCCACAGGGGGGTGACTGAAGCTTTCTTT	CASTHRGVTEAFF
TRBV23-1	NA	TRBJ2-1	TRBD2	TGCGCCAGCACAAGACTAGCGGGTAACATTTATGAGCAGTTCTTC	CASTRLAGNIYEQFF
TRBV30	NA	TRBJ2-7	TRBD2	TGTGCCTGGAGGGCACAACTAGCGGGGAGCTACGAGCAGTACTTC	CAWRAQLAGSYEQYF
TRBV19	NA	TRBJ2-2	TRBD2	TGTGCCAGTAGTAATCTGGGACTAGCGGGGGGGCGGCCCGGGGAGCTGTTTTTT	CASSNLGLAGGRPGELFF
TRBV11-2	NA	TRBJ2-7	NA	TGTGCCAGCAGCTTAAGTGAAGGGGCGTCGGCCCGCGAGCAGTACTTC	CASSLSEGASAREQYF
TRBV21-1	NA	TRBJ2-4	NA	TGTGCCAGCAGCGGGACTAGCGGGGGGCATCTAGCCAAAAACATTCAGTACTTC	CASSGTSGGHLAKNIQYF
TRBV29-1	NA	TRBJ1-2	NA	TGCAGCGTCAGTGCTAACTATGGCTACACCTTC	CSVSANYGYTF
TRBV7-2	few	TRBJ1-6	NA	TGTGCCAGCAGCCCCAGAGGCCAGGGAAATAATTCACCCCTCCACTTT	CASSPRGQGNNSPLHF
TRBV5-5	NA	TRBJ1-3	TRBD1	TGTGCCAGCAGCTTCGCGACAGGGTCCCCTGGAAACACCATATATTTT	CASSFATGSPGNTIYF
TRBV9	NA	TRBJ1-1	NA	TGTGCCAGCAGCGTCTTAGACCAGGGGTTCACTGAAGCTTTCTTT	CASSVLDQGFTEAFF
TRBV11-3	NA	TRBJ2-1	TRBD2	TGTGCCAGCAGCTTTACGAGCGGGGGACGGGGTGAGCAGTTCTTC	CASSFTSGGRGEQFF
TRBV5-4	once	TRBJ1-2	NA	TGTGCCAGCAGCGGGAGGGGCGACTATGGCTACACCTTC	CASSGRGDYGYTF
TRBV7-2	NA	TRBJ1-2	NA	TGTGCCAGCAGCTTAGAGTTTACGGGGACTAACTATGGCTACACCTTC	CASSLEFTGTNYGYTF
TRBV7-2	once	TRBJ2-7	TRBD2	TGTGCCAGCAGCTTAGGGCTAGTCATGGGGGGGGAGCAGTACTTC	CASSLGLVMGGEQYF
TRBV25-1	NA	TRBJ2-1	TRBD1	TGTGCCAGCAGCCGGGACAGGGGCAATGAGCAGTTCTTC	CASSRDRGNEQFF
TRBV15	NA	TRBJ2-5	TRBD1	TGTGCCACCAGCAGAGATTACTCCGGGACAGGGGGTTCGGAGACCCAGTACTTC	CATSRDYSGTGGSETQYF
TRBV7-3	NA	TRBJ1-1	TRBD1	TGTGCCAGCAGCTTAAGTTACAGGGGAAACACTGAAGCTTTCTTT	CASSLSYRGNTEAFF
TRBV7-3	NA	TRBJ2-3	TRBD1	TGTGCCAGCAGCCCGACAGGGGGCTTAGGAACAGATACGCAGTATTTT	CASSPTGGLGTDTQYF
TRBV9	NA	TRBJ2-3	TRBD2	TGTGCCAGCAGCGTGACTAGCGGGGGGAACACAGATACGCAGTATTTT	CASSVTSGGNTDTQYF
TRBV5-4	NA	TRBJ1-2	NA	TGTGCCAGCAGCTTGATGGCGGGTCTAGGGTATGGCTACACCTTC	CASSLMAGLGYGYTF
TRBV5-1	NA	TRBJ2-5	TRBD1	TGCGCCAGCAGCGGAAGGACAGGGGGTCAAGAGACCCAGTACTTC	CASSGRTGGQETQYF
TRBV29-1	NA	TRBJ1-1	TRBD1	TGCAGCGCGGGACAGGGAGGGGGAGCTGAAGCTTTCTTT	CSAGQGGGAEAFF
TRBV7-2	NA	TRBJ2-1	TRBD1	TGTGCCAGCAGCTTAGAACCAGGGGGCAAAAATGAGCAGTTCTTC	CASSLEPGGKNEQFF
TRBV5-1	NA	TRBJ1-1	NA	TGCGCCAGCAGCTCACAGGGCCGCACTGAAGCTTTCTTT	CASSSQGRTEAFF
TRBV7-3	NA	TRBJ2-3	TRBD2	TGTGCCAGCAGCCGGACTAGCGGGGGGGCAGATACGCAGTATTTT	CASSRTSGGADTQYF
TRBV25-1	NA	TRBJ2-2	NA	TGTGCCAGCAGTGGGTCGGGGAAACCGAACACCGGGGAGCTGTTTTTT	CASSGSGKPNTGELFF
TRBV7-2	NA	TRBJ2-1	TRBD2	TGTGCCAGCAGCCAAAGCGGGGGGCCCGGGTTCTTC	CASSQSGGPGFF
TRBV4-3	NA	TRBJ2-6	NA	TGCGCCAGCAGCCAAGATCACAGCTCTGGGGCCAACGTCCTGACTTTC	CASSQDHSSGANVLTF
TRBV5-1	NA	TRBJ1-2	NA	TGCGCCAGCAGCCTGGACTGGGGGACTGGCGGCTACACCTTC	CASSLDWGTGGYTF
TRBV9	few	TRBJ2-2	NA	TGTGCCAGCAGCGTGGACATTAACACCGGGGAGCTGTTTTTT	CASSVDINTGELFF
TRBV11-3	NA	TRBJ1-1	TRBD1	TGTGCCAGCAGCTTAGGACAGGGTGGGGGATCGCGCACTGAAGCTTTCTTT	CASSLGQGGGSRTEAFF
TRBV19	NA	TRBJ1-2	NA	TGTGCCAGTAGTATTGCAGGGGTTGGCTACACCTTC	CASSIAGVGYTF
TRBV5-6	NA	TRBJ1-5	NA	TGTGCTAGCAGCCCCAAACCGGGACTTGGCGAGCAGCCCCAGCATTTT	CASSPKPGLGEQPQHF